This T cell receptor beta chain was observed in a study of T cell repertoires in cytomegalovirus infection. Background on the study: Used in the study were CMV epitopes, some recently identified and HLA-C-restricted, others well-studied and HLA-B-restricted. Indicated by public TCR beta signatures were CMV infection and matching HLA type.

This clonotype was found many times. Its specificity is unknown. Study-wide results and caveats: HLA-C-restricted CMV clonotypes gave the most frequent clonotype in two of eight donors. Based on cumulative public TCR beta family frequency, carriers of CMV plus the relevant HLA were identified.

CDR1 and CDR2 from the germline V gene are SGHTA and FQGNSA. V was cut by 0 bases and J by 1 base, with 3 bases left in between. The CDR3 contains 13 residues. TCRdb used MiXCR to reprocess the reads, holding one entry per CDR3 protein. The data show 310,000 or so distinct CDR3 sequences, 20% to 30% seen once. This receptor was identified in a human donor in good health (CMV status not recorded). Some clones in this sample may be carry-over from other donors' samples. The V gene is TRBV7-2, the J gene TRBJ2-5, with D hard to call. The sequenced sample was cultured PBMCs, obtained from culture after CMV antigen stimulation. CDR3 amino acids: CASSLAVQETQYF. In DNA, the CDR3 is TGTGCCAGCAGCTTAGCGGTCCAAGAGACCCAGTACTTC.